This TCR beta chain was identified in a study of blood T cell repertoires in COVID-19. In the study overall: Sources were T cells, B-cell-depleted T cells, or PBMCs; the material itself was cDNA or gDNA.

Profiling relied on immunoSEQ multiplex PCR, and the TCRdb table lists in-frame clones only, not all of them. The sample includes a few hundred thousand clones, 70% to 90% of them seen just once. The source is a woman in her sixties or seventies with acute or convalescent COVID-19. The sequenced sample was peripheral blood.

CDR3 amino acids: CASSLSPHNSGLAKNIQYF. The CDR3 DNA reads as TGCGCCAGCAGCTTGTCCCCGCACAACAGTGGACTAGCCAAAAACATTCAGTACTTC. The chain uses TRBV5-1 and TRBJ2-4, with D maybe TRBD2 (5 bases). The V and J ends lost 1 base and 0 bases respectively, with 20 bases between them. The CDR3 loop spans 19 amino acids. The germline V gene has CDR1 SGHRS and CDR2 YFSETQ.